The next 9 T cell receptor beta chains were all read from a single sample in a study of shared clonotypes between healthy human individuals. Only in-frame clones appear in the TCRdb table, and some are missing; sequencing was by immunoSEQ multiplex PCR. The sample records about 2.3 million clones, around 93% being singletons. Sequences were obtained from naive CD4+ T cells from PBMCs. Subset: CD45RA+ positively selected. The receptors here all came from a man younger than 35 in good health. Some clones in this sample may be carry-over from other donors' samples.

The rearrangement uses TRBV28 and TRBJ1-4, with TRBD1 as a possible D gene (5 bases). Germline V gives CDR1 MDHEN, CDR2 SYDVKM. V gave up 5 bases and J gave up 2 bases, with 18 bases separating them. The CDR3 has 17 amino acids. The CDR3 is CASSPGSLGTTNEKLFF. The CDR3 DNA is TGTGCCAGCAGTCCCGGATCTCTGGGGACGACTAATGAAAAACTGTTTTTT.

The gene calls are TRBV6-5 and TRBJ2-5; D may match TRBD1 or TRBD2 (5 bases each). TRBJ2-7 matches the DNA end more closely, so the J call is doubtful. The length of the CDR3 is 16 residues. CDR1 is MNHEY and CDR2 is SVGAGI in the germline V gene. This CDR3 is CASSLTGTLLTYEQYF. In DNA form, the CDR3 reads TGTGCCAGCAGTTTAACCGGGACCCTCCTTACCTACGAGCAGTACTTC.

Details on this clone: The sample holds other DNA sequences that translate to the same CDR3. As DNA, the CDR3 is TGCAGTGCTGGGACAGCTTATGGCTACACCTTC. The encoded protein is CSAGTAYGYTF. This chain joins TRBV20-1 and TRBJ1-2; 7 bases agree with TRBD1. The trim removed 5 bases at V and 5 bases at J, leaving 2 bases unmatched. The CDR3 contains 11 residues. CDR1 is DFQATT and CDR2 is SNEGSKA in the germline V gene (reference sequence).

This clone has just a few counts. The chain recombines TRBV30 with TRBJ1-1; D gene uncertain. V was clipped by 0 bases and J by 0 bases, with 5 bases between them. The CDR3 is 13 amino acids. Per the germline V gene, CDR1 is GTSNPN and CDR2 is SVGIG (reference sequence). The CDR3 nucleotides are TGTGCCTGGAGTGTGATGGTGAACACTGAAGCTTTCTTT. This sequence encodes CAWSVMVNTEAFF.

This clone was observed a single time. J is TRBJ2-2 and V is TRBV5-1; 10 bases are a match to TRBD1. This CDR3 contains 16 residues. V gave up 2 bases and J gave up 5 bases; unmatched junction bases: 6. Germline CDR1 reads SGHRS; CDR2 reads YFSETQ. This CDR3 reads CASSLGQGDRTGELFF. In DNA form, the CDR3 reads TGCGCCAGCAGCTTAGGACAGGGGGATCGGACCGGGGAGCTGTTTTTT.

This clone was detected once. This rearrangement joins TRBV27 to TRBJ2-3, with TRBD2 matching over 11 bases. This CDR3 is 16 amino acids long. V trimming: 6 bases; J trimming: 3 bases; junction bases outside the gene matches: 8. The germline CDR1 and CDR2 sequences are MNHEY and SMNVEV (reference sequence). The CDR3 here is CASSRIAGGPTDTQYF. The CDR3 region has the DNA TGTGCCAGCAGCCGAATAGCGGGAGGGCCGACAGATACGCAGTATTTT.

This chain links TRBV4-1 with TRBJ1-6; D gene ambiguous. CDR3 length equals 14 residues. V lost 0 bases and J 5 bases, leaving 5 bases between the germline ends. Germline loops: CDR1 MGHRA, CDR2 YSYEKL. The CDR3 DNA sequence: TGCGCCAGCAGCCAAGAGAACAATAATTCACCCCTCCACTTT. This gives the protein CASSQENNNSPLHF.

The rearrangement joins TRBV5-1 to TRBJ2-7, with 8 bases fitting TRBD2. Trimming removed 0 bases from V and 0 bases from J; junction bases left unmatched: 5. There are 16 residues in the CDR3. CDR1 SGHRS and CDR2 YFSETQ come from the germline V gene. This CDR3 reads CASSLGLASNSYEQYF. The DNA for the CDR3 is TGCGCCAGCAGCTTGGGACTAGCGTCAAACTCCTACGAGCAGTACTTC.

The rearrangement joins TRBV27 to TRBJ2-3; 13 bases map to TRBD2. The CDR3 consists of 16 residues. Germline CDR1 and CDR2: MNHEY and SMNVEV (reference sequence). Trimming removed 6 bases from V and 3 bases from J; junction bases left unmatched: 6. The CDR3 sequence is CASRPRLAGGTDTQYF. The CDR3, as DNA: TGTGCCAGCAGGCCAAGACTAGCGGGAGGAACAGATACGCAGTATTTT.